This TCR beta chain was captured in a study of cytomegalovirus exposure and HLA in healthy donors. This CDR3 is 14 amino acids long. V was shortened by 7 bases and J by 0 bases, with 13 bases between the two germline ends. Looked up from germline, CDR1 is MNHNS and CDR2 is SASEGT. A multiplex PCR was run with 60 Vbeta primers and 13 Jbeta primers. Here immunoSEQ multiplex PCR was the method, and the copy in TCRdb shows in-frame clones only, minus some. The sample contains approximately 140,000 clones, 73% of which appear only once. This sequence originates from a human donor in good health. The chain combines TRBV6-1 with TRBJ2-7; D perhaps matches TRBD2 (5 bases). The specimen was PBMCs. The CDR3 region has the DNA TGTGCCAGCACCTTATCAACTAGCTCCTACGAGCAGTACTTC. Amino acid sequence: CASTLSTSSYEQYF.